This T cell receptor beta chain is drawn from a study of regulatory T cells in long-lasting Graves disease. V shed 2 bases, J shed 5 bases, and the junction held 7 bases outside the gene matches. The length of the CDR3 is 18 residues. Germline loops: CDR1 MNHNS, CDR2 SASEGT. At least ten counts were recorded for this clonotype. No antigen is known for it. Time point specified: newly diagnosed GD, antithyroid drugs for less than 3 months. Isolated PBMC RNA provided the starting material for the TCR library. The TCR beta library used iRepertoire HTBI primers with Arm-PCR amplification of CDR3. One entry per CDR3 protein results from TCRdb running MiXCR on the multiplex PCR reads. The sample has approximately 560,000 distinct CDR3 sequences; 15% to 20% are singletons. Study-wide results and limits: Persistent disease preferred TRBV28, TRBJ1-2 and TRBJ2-5; new disease, TRBV20-1 and TRBJ2-1.

The sample was also linked to a second study, of T cells in Graves' hyperthyroidism and ophthalmopathy. That paper states: Also found in blood were most expanded thyroid clonotypes above 0.001. Before onset, by a median of around six months, the model predicted ophthalmopathy.

The sequence was obtained from a man between 18 and 29 years old with Graves disease. The input for sequencing was peripheral blood mononuclear cells (PBMCs), taken at new diagnosis, from a patient treated with antithyroid drugs. The chain joins TRBV6-1 to TRBJ2-1; 15 bases are shared with TRBD2. This CDR3 is CASSETGLAGGFHNEQFF. The CDR3 DNA reads TGTGCCAGCAGTGAAACCGGACTAGCGGGAGGGTTCCACAATGAGCAGTTCTTC.